The 18 T cell receptor beta chains listed next were all sequenced from one sample in a study of CD8 T cells in Susac syndrome. Random hexamers primed reverse transcription of roughly 0.5 to 1 ug RNA. One entry per CDR3 protein results from TCRdb running MiXCR on the immunoSEQ multiplex PCR reads. The table has 190,000 or so distinct CDR3 sequences, roughly 94% seen once. The sequenced sample was CD4+ T cells from PBMCs. Receptor source: a human donor with multiple sclerosis.

The gene calls are TRBV30 and TRBJ1-2; D may be TRBD1 (6 bases). The CDR3 has 14 amino acids. V lost 8 bases to trimming and J lost 6 bases, with 22 bases between them. Germline loops: CDR1 GTSNPN, CDR2 SVGIG (reference sequence). CDR3 sequence reads: CAGKDSQGKDGYTF. The CDR3 nucleotides are TGTGCCGGGAAGGACTCTCAGGGGAAGGATGGCTACACCTTC.

This clonotype was seen only a few times. V is TRBV20-1 and J is TRBJ1-5; no clear D. Deletions cut 4 bases from V and 0 bases from J, with 4 bases between. This CDR3 has 12 residues. The V gene's germline CDR1 is DFQATT and CDR2 SNEGSKA (reference sequence). The CDR3 loop reads CSATGSNQPQHF. The CDR3 DNA reads TGCAGTGCTACAGGTAGCAATCAGCCCCAGCATTTT.

The rearrangement uses TRBV12-3 or TRBV12-4 and TRBJ1-2, with D perhaps TRBD1 (5 bases). V lost 5 bases to trimming and J lost 3 bases, with 10 bases between them. This CDR3 has 13 residues. The CDR3 spells CASSTTTDYGYTF. Written as DNA, the CDR3 is TGTGCCAGCAGTACAACGACAGACTATGGCTACACCTTC.

The chain recombines TRBV29-1 with TRBJ2-3; D is unresolved. Deletions cut 4 bases from V and 2 bases from J, with 13 bases between. CDR1 is SQVTM and CDR2 is ANQGSEA in the germline V gene. This CDR3 has 14 amino acids. The CDR3 protein is CSVGWRRHTDTQYF. Written as DNA, the CDR3 is TGCAGCGTTGGTTGGCGGAGACACACAGATACGCAGTATTTT.

CDR3 loop: CASKVGDSGANVLTF. As DNA, the CDR3 is TGTGCCAGCAAAGTCGGGGATTCTGGGGCCAACGTCCTGACTTTC. V is TRBV11-1 and J is TRBJ2-6; the D gene is possibly TRBD2 (5 bases). V dropped 7 bases and J dropped 1 base, with 11 bases sitting between them. The CDR3 loop spans 15 amino acids. The germline V gene has CDR1 SGHAT and CDR2 FQDESV (reference sequence).

The chain has TRBV9 and TRBJ2-7; D is ambiguous. The CDR3 has 16 residues. Looked up from germline, CDR1 is SGDLS and CDR2 is YYNGEE. Trimming pared 1 base from V and 4 bases from J, leaving 18 bases between. CDR3 coding DNA: TGTGCCAGCAGCGTAAATTCCATGGAACAGACTTACGAGCAGTACTTC. The encoded protein is CASSVNSMEQTYEQYF.

The chain combines TRBV3-1 with TRBJ2-1; the D call may be TRBD1 or TRBD2 (5 bases each). Between the trimmed V and J ends, which lost 5 bases and 0 bases, there was a span of 17 bases. Germline values: CDR1 LGHDT, CDR2 YNNKEL (reference sequence). The CDR3 totals 17 residues. CDR3 in amino acids: CASSSKPGPSSYNEQFF. CDR3 nucleotides: TGTGCCAGCAGCTCCAAGCCGGGGCCGAGCTCCTACAATGAGCAGTTCTTC.

In DNA form, the CDR3 reads TGTGCCAGCAGTCTTGACAGGGGAGGGAATCAGCCCCAGCATTTT. This translates into CASSLDRGGNQPQHF. The chain carries TRBV2 and TRBJ1-5; 8 bases agree with TRBD1. The trim removed 5 bases at V and 4 bases at J, leaving 7 bases unmatched. The CDR3 consists of 15 residues. Germline V gene data show CDR1 as SNHLY and CDR2 as FYNNEI.

Only one count was recorded for this clonotype. The chain recombines TRBV29-1 with TRBJ1-1; possibly TRBD1 for D (6 bases). The germline V gene has CDR1 SQVTM and CDR2 ANQGSEA. The CDR3 totals 12 residues. Trimming left V 7 bases short and J 5 bases short, with 14 bases between. The CDR3 here is CSAYAGDTEAFF. CDR3 sequence (DNA): TGCAGCGCCTACGCAGGGGATACTGAAGCTTTCTTT.

The chain recombines TRBV12-3 or TRBV12-4 with TRBJ1-1; TRBD1 might be the D (6 bases). V lost 5 bases and J lost 1, with 11 bases in between. The CDR3 totals 14 residues. The CDR3 is CASSPGTQNTEAFF. The CDR3 DNA reads TGTGCCAGCAGTCCCGGGACACAGAACACTGAAGCTTTCTTT.

V usage is TRBV20-1 and J usage is TRBJ2-7; no reliable D call. Germline-derived CDR1 and CDR2 are DFQATT and SNEGSKA (reference sequence). The CDR3 loop spans 13 amino acids. Trimming removed 3 bases from V and 2 bases from J, with 11 bases in between. In DNA form, the CDR3 reads TGCAGTGCTAGGGCGCAAGGGACCTACGAGCAGTACTTC. It encodes CSARAQGTYEQYF.

This clonotype was detected once. Here the CDR3 reads CASGAGYGYTF. The CDR3 bases are TGTGCCAGCGGGGCGGGCTATGGCTACACCTTC. The chain combines TRBV28 with TRBJ1-2; D might be TRBD1 (5 bases). Germline V gene data show CDR1 as MDHEN and CDR2 as SYDVKM. V lost 8 bases, J lost 4 bases, and 8 bases lay in between. This CDR3 spans 11 amino acids.

The J gene is TRBJ2-5, the V gene TRBV2; D possibly matches TRBD1 or TRBD2 (5 bases each). Trimming removed 4 bases at V and 5 bases at J, with 14 bases between. Germline V CDR1 and CDR2: SNHLY, FYNNEI. The CDR3 has 14 amino acids. The CDR3 sequence is CASSAEGRSETQYF. The CDR3 region has the DNA TGTGCCAGCAGTGCCGAGGGACGTTCGGAGACCCAGTACTTC.

The chain recombines TRBV20-1 with TRBJ1-1; no clear D gene. Trimming shortened V by 6 bases and J by 4 bases, and 15 bases separated the two germline ends. Germline V CDR1 and CDR2: DFQATT, SNEGSKA (reference sequence). The length of the CDR3 is 13 residues. In nucleotides, the CDR3 is TGCAGTGCCCAACCGTCCCTGGGCACTGAAGCTTTCTTT. Protein sequence: CSAQPSLGTEAFF.

CDR3 in DNA: TGTGCCTGGAGTGGGGGGAACTACGAGCAGTACTTC. Amino acid sequence: CAWSGGNYEQYF. The chain has TRBV30 and TRBJ2-7; the D gene could be TRBD1 or TRBD2 (5 bases each). CDR1 and CDR2 from the germline V gene are GTSNPN and SVGIG (reference sequence). Between the trimmed V and J ends, which lost 1 base and 3 bases, there was a span of 7 bases. The CDR3 contains 12 residues.

The genes are TRBV18 and TRBJ1-6, with TRBD1 as a possible D gene (6 bases). The germline V gene encodes CDR1 KGHSH and CDR2 LQKENI. The CDR3 has 14 amino acids. The V gene lost 5 bases and the J gene lost 5 bases, with 10 bases spanning the gap. DNA for the CDR3: TGTGCCAGCTCAGCGGACAGCAATAATTCACCCCTCCACTTT. Translation gives CASSADSNNSPLHF.

The V and J genes are TRBV5-1 and TRBJ2-5; D is possibly TRBD1 (6 bases). Trimming removed 0 bases from V and 4 bases from J, with 10 bases in between. CDR3 length equals 14 residues. The V gene's germline CDR1 is SGHRS and CDR2 YFSETQ. The CDR3: CASSLAAGAETQYF. DNA of the CDR3: TGCGCCAGCAGCTTGGCGGCAGGGGCAGAGACCCAGTACTTC.

The V and J genes are TRBV4-1 and TRBJ1-2; 7 nucleotides match TRBD1. The CDR3 extends over 15 amino acids. J gave up 4 bases and V 0 bases, and 5 bases lay outside the gene matches. The V gene's germline CDR1 is MGHRA and CDR2 YSYEKL. The CDR3 nucleotides read TGCGCCAGCAGCCAAGACGACAGGGACTCCTATGGCTACACCTTC. This codes for CASSQDDRDSYGYTF.